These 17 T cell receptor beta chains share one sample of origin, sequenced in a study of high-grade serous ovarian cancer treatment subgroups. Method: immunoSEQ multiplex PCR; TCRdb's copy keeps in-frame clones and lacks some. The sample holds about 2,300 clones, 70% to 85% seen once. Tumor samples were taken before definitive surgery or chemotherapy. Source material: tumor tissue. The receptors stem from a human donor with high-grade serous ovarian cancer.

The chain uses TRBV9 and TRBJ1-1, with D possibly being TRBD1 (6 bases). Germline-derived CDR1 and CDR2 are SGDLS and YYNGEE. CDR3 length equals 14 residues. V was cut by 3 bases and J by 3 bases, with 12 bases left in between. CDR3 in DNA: TGTGCCAGCAGCGCCTCAGGGGCCCACACTGAAGCTTTCTTT. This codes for CASSASGAHTEAFF.

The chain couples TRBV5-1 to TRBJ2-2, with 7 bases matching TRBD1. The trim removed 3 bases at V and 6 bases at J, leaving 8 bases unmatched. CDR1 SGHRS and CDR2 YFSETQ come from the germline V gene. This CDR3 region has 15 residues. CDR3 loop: CASSSRDSRPGELFF. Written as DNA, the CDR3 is TGCGCCAGCAGCTCCCGGGACAGTAGGCCCGGGGAGCTGTTTTTT.

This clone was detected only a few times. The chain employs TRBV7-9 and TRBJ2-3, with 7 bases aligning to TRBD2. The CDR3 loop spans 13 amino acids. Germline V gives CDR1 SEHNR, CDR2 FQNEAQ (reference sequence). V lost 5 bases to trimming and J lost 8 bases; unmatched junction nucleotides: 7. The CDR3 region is CASSPPGRGTQYF. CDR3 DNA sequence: TGTGCCAGCAGCCCCCCAGGGAGGGGTACGCAGTATTTT. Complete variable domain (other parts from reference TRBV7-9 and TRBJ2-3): DTGVSQNPRHKITKRGQNVTFRCDPISEHNRLYWYRQTLGQGPEFLTYFQNEAQLEKSRLLSDRFSAERPKGSFSTLEIQRTEQGDSAMYLCASSPPGRGTQYFGPGTRLTVL.

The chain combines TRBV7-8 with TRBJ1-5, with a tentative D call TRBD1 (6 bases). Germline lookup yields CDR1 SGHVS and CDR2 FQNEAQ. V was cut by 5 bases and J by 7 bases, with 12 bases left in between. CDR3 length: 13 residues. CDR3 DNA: TGTGCCAGCAGCGGCAGGGGCGGGCAGCCCCAGCATTTT. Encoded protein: CASSGRGGQPQHF.

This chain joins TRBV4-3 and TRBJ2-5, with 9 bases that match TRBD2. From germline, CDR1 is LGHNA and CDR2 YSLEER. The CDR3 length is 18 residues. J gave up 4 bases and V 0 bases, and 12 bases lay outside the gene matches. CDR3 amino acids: CASSQDLGLAGPPETQYF. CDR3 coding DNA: TGCGCCAGCAGCCAAGATCTTGGGCTAGCGGGGCCACCAGAGACCCAGTACTTC.

The CDR3 sequence: CATGTGVSFPYGYTF. CDR3 in DNA: TGTGCCACCGGGACAGGAGTCTCCTTTCCCTATGGCTACACCTTC. V gene TRBV10-3 combines with J gene TRBJ1-2; 8 nucleotides align to TRBD1. Losses at the gene ends were 10 bases for V and 4 bases for J; bases not matched to a gene: 14. The CDR3 spans 15 residues. Germline V gene sequence: CDR1 ENHRY, CDR2 SYGVKD.

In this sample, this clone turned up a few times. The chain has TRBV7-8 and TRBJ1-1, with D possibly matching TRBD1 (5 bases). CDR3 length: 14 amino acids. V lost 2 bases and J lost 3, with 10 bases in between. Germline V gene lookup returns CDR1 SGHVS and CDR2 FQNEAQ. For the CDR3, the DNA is TGTGCCAGCAGCTTACCCGGGACCTACACTGAAGCTTTCTTT. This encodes CASSLPGTYTEAFF.

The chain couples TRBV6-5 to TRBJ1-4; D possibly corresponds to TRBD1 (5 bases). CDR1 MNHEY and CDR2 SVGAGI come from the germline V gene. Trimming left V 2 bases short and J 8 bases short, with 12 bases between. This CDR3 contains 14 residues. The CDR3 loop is CASSYTPGAEKLFF. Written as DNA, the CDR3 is TGTGCCAGCAGTTACACCCCCGGGGCAGAAAAACTGTTTTTT.

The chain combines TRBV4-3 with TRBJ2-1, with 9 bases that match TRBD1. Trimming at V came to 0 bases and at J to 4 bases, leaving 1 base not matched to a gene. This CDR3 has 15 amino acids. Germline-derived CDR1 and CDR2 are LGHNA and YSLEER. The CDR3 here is CASSQDGQGYNEQFF. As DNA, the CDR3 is TGCGCCAGCAGCCAAGATGGACAGGGGTACAATGAGCAGTTCTTC.

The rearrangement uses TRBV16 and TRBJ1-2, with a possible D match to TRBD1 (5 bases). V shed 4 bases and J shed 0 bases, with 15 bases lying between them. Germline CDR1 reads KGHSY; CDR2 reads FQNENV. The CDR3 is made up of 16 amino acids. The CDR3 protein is CASSLIRDGSNYGYTF. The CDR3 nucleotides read TGTGCCAGCAGCCTGATTCGGGACGGATCTAACTATGGCTACACCTTC.

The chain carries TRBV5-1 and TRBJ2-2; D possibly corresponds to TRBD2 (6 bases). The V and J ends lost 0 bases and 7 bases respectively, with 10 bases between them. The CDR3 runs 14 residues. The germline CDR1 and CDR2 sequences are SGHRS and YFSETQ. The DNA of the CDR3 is TGCGCCAGCAGCTTGGATCGGGGGAACGGGGAGCTGTTTTTT. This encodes CASSLDRGNGELFF.

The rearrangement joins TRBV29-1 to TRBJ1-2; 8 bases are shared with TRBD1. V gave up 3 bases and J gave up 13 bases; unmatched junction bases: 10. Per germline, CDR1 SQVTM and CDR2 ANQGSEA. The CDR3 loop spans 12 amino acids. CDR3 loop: CSVEFPGGLFTF. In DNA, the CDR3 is TGCAGCGTTGAGTTCCCAGGGGGCTTGTTCACCTTC.

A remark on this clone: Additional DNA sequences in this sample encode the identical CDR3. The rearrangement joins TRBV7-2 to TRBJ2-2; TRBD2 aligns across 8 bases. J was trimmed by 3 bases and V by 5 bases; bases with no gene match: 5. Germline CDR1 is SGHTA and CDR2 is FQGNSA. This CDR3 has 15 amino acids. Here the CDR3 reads CASSPGGEDTGELFF. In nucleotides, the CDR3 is TGTGCCAGCAGCCCGGGGGGGGAAGACACCGGGGAGCTGTTTTTT.

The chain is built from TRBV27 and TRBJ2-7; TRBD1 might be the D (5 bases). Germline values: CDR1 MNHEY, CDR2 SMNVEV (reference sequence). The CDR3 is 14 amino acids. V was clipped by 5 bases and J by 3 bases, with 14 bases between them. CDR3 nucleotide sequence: TGTGCCAGCAGTGTTTCGAGACAGAGCTACGAGCAGTACTTC. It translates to CASSVSRQSYEQYF.

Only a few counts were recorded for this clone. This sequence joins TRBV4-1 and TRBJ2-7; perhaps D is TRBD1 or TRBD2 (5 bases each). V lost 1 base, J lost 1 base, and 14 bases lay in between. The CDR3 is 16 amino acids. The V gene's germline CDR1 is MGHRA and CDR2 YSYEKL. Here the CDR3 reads CASSQAFPGGSYEQYV. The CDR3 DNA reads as TGCGCCAGCAGCCAAGCTTTTCCTGGGGGTTCCTACGAGCAGTACGTC.

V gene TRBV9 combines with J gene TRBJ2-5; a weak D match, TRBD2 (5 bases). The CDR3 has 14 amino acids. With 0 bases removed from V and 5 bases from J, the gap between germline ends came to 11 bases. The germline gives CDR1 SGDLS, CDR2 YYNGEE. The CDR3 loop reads CASSVDGRRETQYF. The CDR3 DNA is TGTGCCAGCAGCGTAGACGGCAGGAGGGAGACCCAGTACTTC.

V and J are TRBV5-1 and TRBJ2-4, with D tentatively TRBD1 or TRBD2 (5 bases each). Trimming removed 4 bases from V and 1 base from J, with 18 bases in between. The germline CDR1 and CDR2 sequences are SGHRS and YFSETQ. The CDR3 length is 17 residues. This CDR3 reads CASSQDGTWGAKNIQYF. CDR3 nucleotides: TGCGCCAGCAGCCAAGATGGGACCTGGGGGGCCAAAAACATTCAGTACTTC.